The next 2 T cell receptor beta chains were all read from a single sample in a study of T cells in Graves' hyperthyroidism and ophthalmopathy. RNA transcripts served as the template for amplifying TCR beta CDR3 regions. HTBI primers drove first-round RT-PCR of the TCR CDR3. TCRdb re-derived calls from the multiplex PCR reads in MiXCR, one entry per CDR3 protein. The profile shows approximately 360,000 distinct CDR3 sequences, 25% of them singletons. Sequencing input: blood. These receptors were obtained from a man aged 50-59 years with Graves' hyperthyroidism.

Only a few counts were recorded for this clonotype. This sequence joins TRBV6-5 and TRBJ2-7; D remains ambiguous. The CDR3 runs 13 residues. Germline V gene sequence: CDR1 MNHEY, CDR2 SVGAGI. V dropped 1 base and J dropped 7 bases, with 11 bases sitting between them. The CDR3 bases are TGTGCCAGCAGTTACTTGGTGTCAGGTGAGCAGTACTTC. The encoded protein is CASSYLVSGEQYF.

This clonotype has a count of ten or more. The chain has TRBV6-1 and TRBJ2-1, with 7 bases lining up with TRBD2. J lost 9 bases, V lost 5 bases, and 10 bases had no gene match. This CDR3 spans 14 amino acids. Germline V gene data show CDR1 as MNHNS and CDR2 as SASEGT. The CDR3 reads CASSKRREWSEQFF. The DNA for the CDR3 is TGTGCCAGCAGTAAAAGGCGGGAGTGGAGTGAGCAGTTCTTC.